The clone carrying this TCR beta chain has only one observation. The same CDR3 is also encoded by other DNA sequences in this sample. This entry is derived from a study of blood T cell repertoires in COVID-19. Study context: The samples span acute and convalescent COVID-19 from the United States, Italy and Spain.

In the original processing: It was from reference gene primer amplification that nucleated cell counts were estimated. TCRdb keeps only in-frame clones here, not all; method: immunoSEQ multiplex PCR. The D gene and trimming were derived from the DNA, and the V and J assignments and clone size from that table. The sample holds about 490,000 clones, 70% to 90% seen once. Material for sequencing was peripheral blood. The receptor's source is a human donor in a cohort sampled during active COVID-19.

CDR3 sequence (DNA): TGTGCCAGTAGAATACAGGGAACTAATGAAAAACTGTTTTTT. Translated, it gives CASRIQGTNEKLFF. The rearrangement uses TRBV19 and TRBJ1-4; tentative D call: TRBD1 (6 bases). CDR3 length equals 14 residues. Germline assignment: CDR1 LNHDA and CDR2 SQIVND (reference sequence). V gave up 6 bases and J gave up 1 base, with 9 bases separating them. Full variable domain (rest looked up from reference TRBV19 and TRBJ1-4): DGGITQSPKYLFRKEGQNVTLSCEQNLNHDAMYWYRQDPGQGLRLIYYSQIVNDFQKGDIAEGYSVSREKKESFPLTVTSAQKNPTAFYLCASRIQGTNEKLFFGSGTQLSVL.